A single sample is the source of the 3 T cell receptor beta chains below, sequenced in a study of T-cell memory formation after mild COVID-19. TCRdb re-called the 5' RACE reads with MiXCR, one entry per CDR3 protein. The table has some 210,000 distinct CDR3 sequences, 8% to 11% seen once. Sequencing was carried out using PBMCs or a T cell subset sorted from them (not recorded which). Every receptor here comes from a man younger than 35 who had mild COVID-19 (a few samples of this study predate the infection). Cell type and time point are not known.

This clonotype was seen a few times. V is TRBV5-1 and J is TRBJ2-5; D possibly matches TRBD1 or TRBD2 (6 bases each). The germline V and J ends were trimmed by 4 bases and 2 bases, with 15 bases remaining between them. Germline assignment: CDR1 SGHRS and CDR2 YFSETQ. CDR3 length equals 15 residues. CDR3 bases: TGCGCCAGCAGCCCCGGAGGGGGGAAACAAGAGACCCAGTACTTC. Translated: CASSPGGGKQETQYF.

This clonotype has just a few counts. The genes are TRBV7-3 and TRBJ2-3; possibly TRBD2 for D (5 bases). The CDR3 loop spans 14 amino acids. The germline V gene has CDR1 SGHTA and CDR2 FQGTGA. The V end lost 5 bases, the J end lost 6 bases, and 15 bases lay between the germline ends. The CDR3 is CASSPSGRKDTQYF. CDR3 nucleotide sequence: TGTGCCAGCAGCCCGAGCGGAAGAAAGGATACGCAGTATTTT.

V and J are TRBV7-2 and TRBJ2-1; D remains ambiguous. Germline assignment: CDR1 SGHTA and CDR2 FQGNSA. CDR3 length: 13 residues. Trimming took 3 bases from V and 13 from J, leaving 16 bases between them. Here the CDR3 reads CASSFVSVRFQFF. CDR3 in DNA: TGTGCCAGCAGCTTCGTTTCGGTACGGTTTCAGTTCTTC.